The TCR beta chain under discussion was sequenced for a study of T cell responses to AZD1222 COVID-19 vaccine (dated by TCRdb to about 2021). About the full investigation: A total of 233 trial participants underwent TCR sequencing, of whom about 200 had received two doses of AZD1222 and some 25 had received two doses of the MenACWY control vaccine. Trial participants were enrolled into age subgroups of 18-55, 56-69 and 70-plus years, which contained about 150, 27 and 61 TCR-sequenced participants, respectively. Broad study findings and their caveats: Spike-specific TCR breadth and depth rose significantly after two AZD1222 doses compared with day 0 and with MenACWY recipients. Conclusions about previously exposed vaccinees were limited because only five to seven AZD1222 recipients were SARS-CoV-2 seropositive at baseline. Nearly half of unique spike-specific TCRs reportedly recognized epitopes outside regions mutated in the B.1.351 and B.1.1.7 variants. Vaccine-associated CD4 TCRs spanned the whole spike protein, with dominant responses in regions 160-218 and 743-854. Most participants were white British and females outnumbered males, and the authors suggested that clonal diversity may have been underestimated. Because no day 14 peak-response samples were available, the repertoires could be characterized only after the peak T cell response. The 56-69-year group was small, and its depth increase did not reach significance, likely because of low power.

Concerning this clone itself: It has no known antigen specificity. Base qualities are not recorded, but no much larger clone differs from it by a single base.

Read against the paper, the sample's time point label means: about 28 days (+/-7) after the second vaccine dose. AZD1222 recipients with second doses at about 4 weeks or about 12 weeks were pooled, because spike-specific TCR depth and breadth did not differ between schedules. Vaccinee samples came from UK trials COV001 and COV002, including a single-blind randomized controlled phase 2/3 trial of AZD1222 (ChAdOx1 nCoV-19) in healthy adults. For TCRbeta chain sequencing, PBMC samples from trial participants were taken at day 0 and at day 28 after the second dose. The CDR3 regions of human TCRbeta chains were analyzed by immunosequencing. The original pipeline was this. TCRs in the repertoires were matched against a reference library of SARS-CoV-2-specific TCRs that had been generated with the MIRA antigen-specificity platform. Breadth meant the fraction of unique TCRs that were SARS-CoV-2-associated, whereas depth meant the fraction of total T cells that were SARS-CoV-2-associated. Using the MIRA data, each spike-specific TCR was mapped to the spike region that the TCR reacts to and placed in a CD4 or CD8 class. Log10-transformed breadth and depth values were compared by one-way ANOVA with Sidak's multiple comparisons tests. TCRdb carries this immuneACCESS record with in-frame sequences only. Its versions omit some clonotypes, under half of them owing to an unresolved V gene in the studies checked, with the rest unexplained. The DNA was the basis for D and trimming; V, J and clone size are from that table. Across this sample there are some 130,000 clones, with roughly 90% seen only once. 4.5% to 6.5% of the sample is held by the ten biggest clonotypes.

The specimen was peripheral blood, collected 28 days after the second AZD1222 dose. The TCR sequence derives from an adult who received the AZD1222 COVID-19 vaccine.

The CDR3 region reads CSVVGRDNEQFF. The sequenced DNA: TGCAGCGTTGTAGGCAGGGACAATGAGCAGTTCTTC. The rearranged chain carries TRBV29-1 and TRBJ2-1; the best D guess is TRBD1, with 5 bases matching. At the junction V is shortened by 4 bases and J by 5 bases, with 9 bases in between. CDR1 and CDR2 were assigned from the germline V gene as SQVTM and ANQGSEA. The cysteine opens and the phenylalanine closes a CDR3 of 12 amino acids. The only DNA kept is the CDR3, 36 bases in frame from the first base.